These 16 T cell receptor beta chains were sequenced from one sample in a study of cytomegalovirus exposure and HLA in healthy donors. PCR primers comprised 60 Vbeta and 13 Jbeta primers. Some clones are missing from TCRdb's copy, which holds only in-frame ones; the method was immunoSEQ multiplex PCR. The table lists 55,000 to 65,000 clones, approximately 80% of them singletons. Sequenced sample: PBMCs. Receptors were obtained from a male donor in good health and CMV-seronegative.

The chain couples TRBV11-2 to TRBJ1-1, with D tentatively TRBD1 (5 bases). Germline loops: CDR1 SGHAT, CDR2 FQNNGV. The ends were cut back, 2 bases at V and 10 bases at J, with 17 bases in the middle. The CDR3 length is 14 residues. The CDR3 loop is CASSLSAGRSGAFF. The CDR3 DNA reads TGTGCCAGCAGCTTATCGGCAGGGCGGTCGGGAGCTTTCTTT.

The chain recombines TRBV19 with TRBJ2-3; the match to TRBD2 covers 7 bases. Germline V lookup: CDR1 LNHDA, CDR2 SQIVND (reference sequence). CDR3 size: 17 residues. V was clipped by 6 bases and J by 3 bases; unmatched bases: 15. This CDR3 reads CASSRSGGGKGTDTQYF. The DNA for the CDR3 is TGTGCCAGTAGCCGGTCGGGGGGAGGTAAAGGGACAGATACGCAGTATTTT.

This clone was picked up a small number of times. This sequence joins TRBV9 and TRBJ1-3; TRBD1 is a possible D gene (5 bases). The CDR3 contains 14 residues. Trimming took off 2 bases at V and 3 bases at J, with 9 bases between the two ends. The V gene's germline CDR1 is SGDLS and CDR2 YYNGEE. The CDR3 coding sequence is TGTGCCAGCAGCGTTACGGGGGATGGAAACACCATATATTTT. As protein: CASSVTGDGNTIYF.

The V gene is TRBV7-4, the J gene TRBJ1-5; D is undetermined. V gave up 2 bases and J gave up 0 bases, with 11 bases separating them. The CDR3 totals 16 residues. Germline V lookup: CDR1 SGHVT, CDR2 SQSDAQ. The CDR3: CASSLLTTCSNQPQHF. The DNA of the CDR3 is TGTGCCAGCAGCTTACTGACAACCTGTAGCAATCAGCCCCAGCATTTT.

The chain recombines TRBV7-2 with TRBJ2-5; 10 bases are shared with TRBD1. Germline loops: CDR1 SGHTA, CDR2 FQGNSA. Trimming cost V 5 bases and J 5 bases; bases outside gene matches: 2. This CDR3 has 13 residues. The CDR3, as DNA: TGTGCCAGCAGCCCGGGACAGGGGGAGACCCAGTACTTC. This sequence encodes CASSPGQGETQYF.

This clone was observed once. Other nucleotide sequences in the sample specify the same CDR3. The chain couples TRBV7-2 to TRBJ2-7; maybe TRBD1 (7 bases). Trimming stripped 3 bases from V and 4 bases from J, with 13 bases between. The CDR3 consists of 14 residues. Germline V gene sequence: CDR1 SGHTA, CDR2 FQGNSA. CDR3 loop: CASSLRRGQYEQYF. The CDR3 DNA reads as TGTGCCAGCAGCTTGAGGCGGGGACAGTACGAGCAGTACTTC. The full variable domain, completed using reference TRBV7-2 and TRBJ2-7, is GAGVSQSPSNKVTEKGKDVELRCDPISGHTALYWYRQSLGQGLEFLIYFQGNSAPDKSGLPSDRFSAERTGGSVSTLTIQRTQQEDSAVYLCASSLRRGQYEQYFGPGTRLTVT.

The chain has TRBV4-1 and TRBJ1-1; the match to TRBD1 covers 9 bases. CDR1 MGHRA and CDR2 YSYEKL come from the germline V gene. V was clipped by 4 bases and J by 4 bases; unmatched bases: 7. The CDR3 length is 15 residues. CDR3 DNA: TGCGCCAGCAGCCTCCCGGGGACAGGGAGCACTGAAGCTTTCTTT. This codes for CASSLPGTGSTEAFF.

This sequence joins TRBV9 and TRBJ2-5; perhaps TRBD1 as D (6 bases). The DNA end is a closer match to TRBJ2-7, so the J assignment may be wrong. The CDR3 spans 13 residues. Germline V CDR1 and CDR2: SGDLS, YYNGEE. The CDR3 here is CASSPRQAYEQYF. The CDR3 DNA sequence: TGTGCCAGCAGCCCCCGACAGGCTTACGAGCAGTACTTC.

The chain has TRBV30 and TRBJ2-3; D may be TRBD2 (6 bases). Per germline, CDR1 GTSNPN and CDR2 SVGIG (reference sequence). Trimming took 1 base from V and 6 from J, leaving 8 bases between them. The CDR3 contains 12 residues. CDR3 loop: CAWSGGVDTQYF. CDR3 nucleotide sequence: TGTGCCTGGAGTGGGGGGGTCGATACGCAGTATTTT.

The chain recombines TRBV28 with TRBJ1-6, with D possibly matching TRBD1 (6 bases). Per the germline V gene, CDR1 is MDHEN and CDR2 is SYDVKM. V lost 6 bases and J lost 7, with 16 bases in between. This CDR3 region has 15 residues. The CDR3 DNA sequence: TGTGCCAGCAGGACACCTGGGGGCGCCAATTCACCCCTCCACTTT. Its translation is CASRTPGGANSPLHF.

The chain has TRBV5-4 and TRBJ1-3, with TRBD1 as a possible D gene (5 bases). There are 15 residues in the CDR3. Germline V gene lookup returns CDR1 SGHNT and CDR2 YYREEE (reference sequence). The ends were cut back, 4 bases at V and 3 bases at J, with 14 bases in the middle. The CDR3 DNA is TGTGCCAGCAGCCTCAGCGGGGGGTATGGAAACACCATATATTTT. This encodes CASSLSGGYGNTIYF.

This chain links TRBV11-2 with TRBJ2-7, with a possible D match to TRBD2 (6 bases). CDR3 length equals 15 residues. Looked up from germline, CDR1 is SGHAT and CDR2 is FQNNGV. V was shortened by 5 bases and J by 2 bases, with 16 bases between the two germline ends. CDR3 region: CASSGSGTAAYEQYF. For the CDR3, the DNA is TGTGCCAGCAGCGGCTCCGGGACTGCCGCCTACGAGCAGTACTTC.

V and J are TRBV5-1 and TRBJ1-3, with 7 bases fitting TRBD1. Germline lookup yields CDR1 SGHRS and CDR2 YFSETQ. The ends lost 3 bases at V and 0 bases at J; junction bases unmatched: 6. This CDR3 has 16 residues. DNA of the CDR3: TGCGCCAGCAGCTCCGCGGGACAGATCTCTGGAAACACCATATATTTT. As protein: CASSSAGQISGNTIYF.

The chain joins TRBV19 to TRBJ1-5; D may be TRBD1 (6 bases). There are 13 residues in the CDR3. CDR1 is LNHDA, CDR2 SQIVND, per germline (reference sequence). V dropped 5 bases and J dropped 7 bases, with 12 bases sitting between them. CDR3 amino acids: CASSDGTTQPQHF. The CDR3 coding sequence is TGTGCCAGTAGTGACGGGACAACACAGCCCCAGCATTTT. Using reference TRBV19 and TRBJ1-5 for the parts outside the CDR3, the full variable domain is DGGITQSPKYLFRKEGQNVTLSCEQNLNHDAMYWYRQDPGQGLRLIYYSQIVNDFQKGDIAEGYSVSREKKESFPLTVTSAQKNPTAFYLCASSDGTTQPQHFGDGTRLSIL.

The sample holds one count of this clone. The V call is TRBV6-5, the J call TRBJ1-2, with 9 bases identical to TRBD1. This CDR3 comprises 14 residues. From germline, CDR1 is MNHEY and CDR2 SVGAGI. Trimming removed 6 bases from V and 5 bases from J; junction bases left unmatched: 7. The CDR3 loop reads CASSSTGGKYGYTF. CDR3 in DNA: TGTGCCAGCAGCTCTACAGGGGGCAAGTATGGCTACACCTTC.

The chain uses TRBV7-8 and TRBJ2-3; 10 nucleotides line up with TRBD2. V lost 7 bases to trimming and J lost 1 base; unmatched junction nucleotides: 20. The CDR3 spans 20 residues. Germline CDR1 is SGHVS and CDR2 is FQNEAQ. The CDR3, as DNA: TGTGCCAGCAACAAAGAGAGCCTAGCGGGGGCCCAGCGACGCACAGATACGCAGTATTTT. Amino acid sequence: CASNKESLAGAQRRTDTQYF.